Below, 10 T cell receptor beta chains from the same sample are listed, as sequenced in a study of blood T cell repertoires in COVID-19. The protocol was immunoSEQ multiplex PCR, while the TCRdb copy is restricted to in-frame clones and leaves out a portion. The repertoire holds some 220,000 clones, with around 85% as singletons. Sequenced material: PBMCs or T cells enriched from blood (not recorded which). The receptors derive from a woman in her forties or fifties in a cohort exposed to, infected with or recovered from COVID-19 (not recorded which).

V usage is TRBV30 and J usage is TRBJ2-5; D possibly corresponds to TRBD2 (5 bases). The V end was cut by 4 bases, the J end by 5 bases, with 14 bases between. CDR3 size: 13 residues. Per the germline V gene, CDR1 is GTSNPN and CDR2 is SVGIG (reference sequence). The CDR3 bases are TGTGCCTGGAAGTATCTAGCTCTGGAGACCCAGTACTTC. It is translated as CAWKYLALETQYF.

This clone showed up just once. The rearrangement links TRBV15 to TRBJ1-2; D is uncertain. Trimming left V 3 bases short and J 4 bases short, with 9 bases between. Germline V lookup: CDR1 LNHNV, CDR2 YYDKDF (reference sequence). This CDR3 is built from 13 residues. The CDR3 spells CATSRSRTYGYTF. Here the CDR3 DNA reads TGTGCCACCAGCAGGAGCCGAACCTATGGCTACACCTTC.

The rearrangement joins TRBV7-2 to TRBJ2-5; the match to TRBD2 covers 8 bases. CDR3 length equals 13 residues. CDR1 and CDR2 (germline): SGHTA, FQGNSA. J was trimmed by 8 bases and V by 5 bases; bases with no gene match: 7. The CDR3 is CASSPGLGSTQYF. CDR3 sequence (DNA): TGTGCCAGCAGCCCGGGACTAGGCTCAACCCAGTACTTC. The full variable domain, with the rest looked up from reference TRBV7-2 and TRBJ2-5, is GAGVSQSPSNKVTEKGKDVELRCDPISGHTALYWYRQSLGQGLEFLIYFQGNSAPDKSGLPSDRFSAERTGGSVSTLTIQRTQQEDSAVYLCASSPGLGSTQYFGPGTRLLVL.

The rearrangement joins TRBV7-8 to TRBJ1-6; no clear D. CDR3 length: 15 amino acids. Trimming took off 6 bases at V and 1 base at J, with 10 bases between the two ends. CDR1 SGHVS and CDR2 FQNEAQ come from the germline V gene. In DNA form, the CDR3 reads TGTGCCAGCAGGAGATCATTGTCCTATAATTCACCCCTCCACTTT. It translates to CASRRSLSYNSPLHF.

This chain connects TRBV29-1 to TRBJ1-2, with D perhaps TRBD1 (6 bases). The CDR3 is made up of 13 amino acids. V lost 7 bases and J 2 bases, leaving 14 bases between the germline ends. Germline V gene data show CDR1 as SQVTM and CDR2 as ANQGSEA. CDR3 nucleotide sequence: TGCAGCGCCTCGATTGGACAGAACTATGGCTACACCTTC. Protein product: CSASIGQNYGYTF.

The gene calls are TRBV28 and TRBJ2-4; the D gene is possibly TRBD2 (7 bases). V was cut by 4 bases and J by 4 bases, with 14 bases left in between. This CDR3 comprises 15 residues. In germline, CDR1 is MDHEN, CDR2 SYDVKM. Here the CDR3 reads CASSSGGLGKNIQYF. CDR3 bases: TGTGCCAGCAGTTCGGGGGGCCTCGGGAAAAACATTCAGTACTTC.

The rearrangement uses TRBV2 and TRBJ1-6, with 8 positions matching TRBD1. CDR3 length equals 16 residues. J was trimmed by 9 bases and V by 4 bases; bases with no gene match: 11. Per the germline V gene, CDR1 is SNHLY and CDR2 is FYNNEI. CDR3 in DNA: TGTGCCAGCAGTGGCGCCGACAGGGGATGGGGTTCACCCCTCCACTTT. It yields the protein CASSGADRGWGSPLHF.

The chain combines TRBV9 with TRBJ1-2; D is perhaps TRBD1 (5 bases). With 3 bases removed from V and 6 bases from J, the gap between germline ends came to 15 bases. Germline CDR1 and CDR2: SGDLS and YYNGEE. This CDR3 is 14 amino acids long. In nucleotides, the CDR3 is TGTGCCAGCAGCGACGATCAGGGACTCAATGGCTACACCTTC. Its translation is CASSDDQGLNGYTF.

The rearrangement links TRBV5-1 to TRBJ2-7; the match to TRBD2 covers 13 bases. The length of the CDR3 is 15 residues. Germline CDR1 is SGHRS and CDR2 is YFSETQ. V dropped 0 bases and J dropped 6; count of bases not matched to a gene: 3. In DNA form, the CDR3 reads TGCGCCAGCAGCTTGGAACTAGCGGGGGGGACCGAGCAGTACTTC. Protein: CASSLELAGGTEQYF.

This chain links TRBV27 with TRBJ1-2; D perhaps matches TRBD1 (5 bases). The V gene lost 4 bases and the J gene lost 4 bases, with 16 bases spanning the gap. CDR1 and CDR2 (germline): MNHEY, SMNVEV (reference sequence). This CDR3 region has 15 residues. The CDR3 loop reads CASSSLQRGGYGYTF. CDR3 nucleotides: TGTGCCAGCAGTTCCCTGCAGCGGGGCGGCTATGGCTACACCTTC.